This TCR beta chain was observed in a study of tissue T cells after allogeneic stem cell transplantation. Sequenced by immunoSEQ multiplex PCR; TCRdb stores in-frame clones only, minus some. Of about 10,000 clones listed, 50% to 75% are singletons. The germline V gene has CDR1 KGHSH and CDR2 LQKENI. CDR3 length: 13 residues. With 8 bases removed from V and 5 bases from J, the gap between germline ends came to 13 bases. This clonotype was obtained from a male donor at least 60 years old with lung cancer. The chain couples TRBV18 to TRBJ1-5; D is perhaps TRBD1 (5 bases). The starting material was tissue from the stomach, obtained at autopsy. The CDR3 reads CASRGRVDQPQHF. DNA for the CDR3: TGTGCCAGCCGGGGACGAGTTGATCAGCCCCAGCATTTT.